This TCR beta chain came from a study of graft-versus-host responses after intestinal transplantation. Study details: Recipients underwent multivisceral, liver-intestinal, or isolated intestinal transplants. Anti-thymocyte globulin induction, then tacrolimus and steroids for about 3 years, went to all recipients.

Using immunoSEQ multiplex PCR, the repertoire was profiled, and TCRdb retains in-frame clones only, with some absent. The sample includes 96,000 or so clones, roughly nine tenths of them seen just once. Whole-study findings and limits: Marrow from the recipient contained GvH clones, some of which had appeared first in ileum or blood.

The CDR3 length is 12 residues. V was clipped by 3 bases and J by 5 bases, with 8 bases between them. Germline assignment: CDR1 SGDLS and CDR2 YYNGEE. As concerns this clone: Its antigen is currently unknown.

The sample consisted of unstimulated CD4+ T cells sorted from spleen or lymph node cells, taken before intestinal transplant. J is TRBJ2-5 and V is TRBV9; tentative D call: TRBD1 (6 bases). This TCR came from a human donor who received an intestinal transplant. The CDR3 nucleotides read TGTGCCAGCAGCGCACAGGGCGAGACCCAGTACTTC. Amino acid sequence: CASSAQGETQYF.